Presented here are 20 T cell receptor beta chains from one specimen sequenced in a study of T cell responses to AZD1222 COVID-19 vaccine. The data were produced by immunoSEQ multiplex PCR, yet TCRdb's version contains in-frame clones alone and is incomplete. The repertoire holds 25,000 to 35,000 clones, with about nine tenths as singletons. The sequenced sample was peripheral blood, obtained on day 0 of AZD1222 vaccination. The receptors stem from an adult in good health.

The chain is built from TRBV5-1 and TRBJ1-3; D possibly corresponds to TRBD1 (5 bases). The CDR3 sequence is 19 residues long. CDR1 is SGHRS and CDR2 is YFSETQ in the germline V gene. Deletions cut 0 bases from V and 0 bases from J, with 19 bases between. The CDR3 coding sequence is TGCGCCAGCAGCTTGGATGGGGTAACCAAGGGGTTCTCTGGAAACACCATATATTTT. Amino acids: CASSLDGVTKGFSGNTIYF.

J is TRBJ1-2 and V is TRBV4-2; D gene unclear. In germline, CDR1 is LGHNA, CDR2 YNFKEQ. Between the trimmed V and J ends, which lost 2 bases and 8 bases, there was a span of 9 bases. The CDR3 runs to 12 residues. CDR3 amino acids: CASSQLYGGYTF. The CDR3 DNA reads TGTGCCAGCAGCCAACTTTACGGGGGCTACACCTTC.

The rearrangement uses TRBV4-2 and TRBJ1-1; D ambiguous. Germline values: CDR1 LGHNA, CDR2 YNFKEQ. This CDR3 contains 14 residues. Trimming took off 1 base at V and 1 base at J, with 7 bases between the two ends. The CDR3 region has the DNA TGTGCCAGCAGCCAAGTGGCGGGGAACACTGAAGCTTTCTTT. Translation: CASSQVAGNTEAFF.

The gene calls are TRBV5-6 and TRBJ1-5; perhaps TRBD1 as D (5 bases). With 0 bases removed from V and 7 bases from J, the gap between germline ends came to 14 bases. Germline CDR1 reads SGHDT; CDR2 reads YYEEEE. The CDR3 runs 15 residues. CDR3 amino acids: CASSLGWGQRQPQHF. The CDR3 DNA is TGTGCCAGCAGCTTGGGCTGGGGCCAGAGACAGCCCCAGCATTTT.

J is TRBJ1-2 and V is TRBV5-6; no clear D gene. CDR1 is SGHDT, CDR2 YYEEEE, per germline. The V and J ends lost 3 bases and 6 bases respectively, with 9 bases between them. This CDR3 is 12 amino acids long. The CDR3 coding sequence is TGTGCCAGCAGCTACCGAGAGGATGGCTACACCTTC. Its protein product is CASSYREDGYTF.

The rearrangement joins TRBV13 to TRBJ1-3, with D unresolved. The CDR3 extends over 12 amino acids. CDR1 and CDR2 (germline): PRHDT, FYEKMQ (reference sequence). V was cut by 5 bases and J by 4 bases, with 6 bases left in between. CDR3 DNA: TGTGCCAGCAGCGCCGGGGGAAACACCATATATTTT. This codes for CASSAGGNTIYF. Full variable domain (rest looked up from reference TRBV13 and TRBJ1-3): AAGVIQSPRHLIKEKRETATLKCYPIPRHDTVYWYQQGPGQDPQFLISFYEKMQSDKGSIPDRFSAQQFSDYHSELNMSSLELGDSALYFCASSAGGNTIYFGEGSWLTVV.

In its sample, this clone was seen once. This chain connects TRBV3-1 (or the pseudogene TRBV3-2) to TRBJ1-3; unclear D gene. The CDR3 is 15 residues long. Germline CDR1 reads LGHDT; CDR2 reads YNNKEL (reference sequence). V was trimmed by 1 base and J by 0 bases, leaving 7 bases between them. Here the CDR3 reads CASSQVAGSGNTIYF. The CDR3 DNA follows: TGTGCCAGCAGCCAAGTTGCCGGCTCTGGAAACACCATATATTTT.

This clone occurred once. The chain employs TRBV30 and TRBJ2-5; 11 positions match TRBD1. J gave up 4 bases and V 0 bases, and 1 base lay outside the gene matches. CDR1 is GTSNPN and CDR2 is SVGIG in the germline V gene (reference sequence). CDR3 size: 14 residues. Here the CDR3 DNA reads TGTGCCTGGAGTGTAGGGACAGGGGGAGAGACCCAGTACTTC. Its protein is CAWSVGTGGETQYF.

The rearrangement uses TRBV2 and TRBJ1-5; a possible D gene is TRBD1 (6 bases). The V gene's germline CDR1 is SNHLY and CDR2 FYNNEI. This CDR3 region has 15 residues. Trimming left V 3 bases short and J 5 bases short, with 14 bases between. The CDR3 region is CASSENQGNHQPQHF. The CDR3 DNA is TGTGCCAGCAGTGAGAATCAGGGGAATCATCAGCCCCAGCATTTT.

The chain is built from TRBV18 and TRBJ2-5; 12 bases are shared with TRBD2. The CDR3 runs to 18 residues. Germline V gene sequence: CDR1 KGHSH, CDR2 LQKENI. The junction had 13 bases not matched to a gene; V was cut back by 4 bases and J by 4 bases. The CDR3 sequence: CASSLTTASGGGRETQYF. CDR3 bases: TGTGCCAGCTCACTGACCACGGCTAGCGGGGGGGGTCGAGAGACCCAGTACTTC.

The chain joins TRBV5-1 to TRBJ1-4, with a tentative D call TRBD1 (6 bases). CDR3 length: 17 amino acids. Trimming shortened V by 2 bases and J by 2 bases, and 16 bases separated the two germline ends. CDR1 is SGHRS and CDR2 is YFSETQ in the germline V gene. CDR3 nucleotide sequence: TGCGCCAGCAGCTTACAGGGAAGAAGAGCGACTAATGAAAAACTGTTTTTT. This encodes CASSLQGRRATNEKLFF.

V and J are TRBV27 and TRBJ2-7, with 7 bases matching TRBD1. V lost 3 bases, J lost 2 bases, and 7 bases stayed unmatched. CDR1 is MNHEY, CDR2 SMNVEV, per germline (reference sequence). The CDR3 is 15 amino acids. The DNA for the CDR3 is TGTGCCAGCAGTTTTAGGGAGACAGGGCCCTACGAGCAGTACTTC. Residues: CASSFRETGPYEQYF.

This clone was observed once. The rearrangement uses TRBV6-5 and TRBJ1-1; D not resolved. Germline V gene lookup returns CDR1 MNHEY and CDR2 SVGAGI. CDR3 length: 14 residues. V was trimmed by 6 bases and J by 5 bases, leaving 16 bases between them. CDR3 sequence (DNA): TGTGCCAGCAGCAAAGGGCCCCTAGGGACTGAAGCTTTCTTT. This translates into CASSKGPLGTEAFF.

This clone was seen just once. V gene TRBV30 combines with J gene TRBJ1-1; the match to TRBD1 covers 8 bases. The CDR3 sequence is 13 residues long. With V trimmed by 7 bases and J by 4 bases, 8 bases remained unmatched. The V gene's germline CDR1 is GTSNPN and CDR2 SVGIG (reference sequence). Here the CDR3 reads CASYMTGVTEAFF. CDR3 nucleotide sequence: TGTGCCTCATATATGACAGGGGTCACTGAAGCTTTCTTT.

V gene TRBV13 combines with J gene TRBJ1-4; D not certain. The CDR3 sequence is 16 residues long. V was pared by 0 bases and J by 4 bases, with 12 bases between. Per germline, CDR1 PRHDT and CDR2 FYEKMQ (reference sequence). CDR3 bases: TGTGCCAGCAGCTTAGGGCGTGGCAGAATTAATGAAAAACTGTTTTTT. It yields the protein CASSLGRGRINEKLFF.

This chain uses TRBV6-2 or TRBV6-3 with TRBJ1-5, with no clear D. Trimming removed 5 bases at V and 11 bases at J, with 13 bases between. CDR1 is MNHEY and CDR2 is SVGEGT in the germline V gene. CDR3 length: 12 amino acids. The CDR3 sequence: CASSGPVSAQHF. The CDR3 DNA follows: TGTGCCAGCAGTGGACCCGTCTCAGCCCAGCATTTT.

The rearrangement links TRBV7-2 to TRBJ1-4; 9 nucleotides match TRBD1. CDR1 SGHTA and CDR2 FQGNSA come from the germline V gene. This CDR3 has 18 residues. V gave up 5 bases and J gave up 0 bases; unmatched junction bases: 10. CDR3 in amino acids: CASSPRDRVYSTNEKLFF. In DNA form, the CDR3 reads TGTGCCAGCAGCCCCCGGGACAGGGTATATTCAACTAATGAAAAACTGTTTTTT.

This chain's CDR3 is CAWSASGGYEQYF. CDR3 nucleotide sequence: TGTGCCTGGAGTGCGTCAGGGGGCTACGAGCAGTACTTC. The rearrangement joins TRBV30 to TRBJ2-7, with 7 bases that match TRBD1. The CDR3 is 13 amino acids. Germline assignment: CDR1 GTSNPN and CDR2 SVGIG (reference sequence). V was clipped by 1 base and J by 3 bases; unmatched bases: 3.

The V gene is TRBV5-1, the J gene TRBJ2-6; 7 nucleotides line up with TRBD1. The germline CDR1 and CDR2 sequences are SGHRS and YFSETQ. CDR3 size: 17 residues. Losses at the gene ends were 5 bases for V and 4 bases for J; bases not matched to a gene: 12. The CDR3: CASSQRGRGTGANVLTF. In DNA, the CDR3 is TGCGCCAGCAGTCAAAGGGGGCGCGGTACCGGGGCCAACGTCCTGACTTTC.

On this clone: The same CDR3 can be traced to other DNA sequences in this sample. Here the CDR3 reads CASGLAGGTEAFF. Here the CDR3 DNA reads TGTGCTAGTGGTTTGGCAGGGGGGACTGAAGCTTTCTTT. The V and J genes are TRBV12-5 and TRBJ1-1; 7 bases fit TRBD1. V dropped 1 base and J dropped 5; count of bases not matched to a gene: 1. Germline V gene lookup returns CDR1 LGHNT and CDR2 FRNRAP. This CDR3 spans 13 amino acids.